This paragraph covers one TCR beta chain sequence. What this receptor recognizes is not known. Base qualities are missing; no much larger clone stands one base away. The data originate from a study of OX40 agonist ivuxolimab in advanced cancers. Notes on the research overall: The costimulatory receptor OX40 (CD134) was targeted by ivuxolimab, a fully human IgG2 agonistic monoclonal antibody. Of the approximately 54 dose-escalation patients, hepatocellular carcinoma was present in approximately 20, melanoma in around 15, renal cell carcinoma in 9 and head and neck cancer in 9. The paper covers the monotherapy dose-escalation part of the phase I ivuxolimab trial, which included N of about 51 patients. The purpose of peripheral TCRbeta sequencing was to test whether ivuxolimab changed TCR sequence diversity and led to clonal T-cell expansion. Partial responses occurred in three dose-escalation patients, of whom one had hepatocellular carcinoma and two had cutaneous melanoma. Prior anti-PD-1, anti-PD-L1 or anti-CTLA-4 therapy was permitted, and checkpoint inhibitors had been received by roughly 40% of dose-escalation patients. The dose-escalation cohort was 82.7% male with a mean age of around 64 years, ranging from roughly 23 to 79. Intravenous ivuxolimab was administered to patients every 2 weeks at six dose levels: 0.01, 0.1, 0.3, 1.5, 3 and 10 mg/kg.

V drops 8 bases and J drops 3 bases, leaving 17 bases in between. The CDR3 runs 15 amino acids, cysteine and phenylalanine included. The only DNA kept is the CDR3, 45 bases in frame from the first base. Per the germline V gene (reference sequence), SEHNR is the CDR1 and FQNEAQ is the CDR2. Genomic DNA was isolated from the sorted cells so that the TCRbeta CDR3 region could be sequenced. The immunoSEQ Assay was used to sequence the TCRbeta CDR3 regions. TCRdb took this table from immuneACCESS and kept in-frame rearrangements with V and J called. Such tables lack part of the clones; where checked against another copy, unresolved V genes explain under half of the gap, and the rest is unexplained. The sample records fewer than 140,000 clones, less than 95% of which are singletons. 0.4% to 0.6% of the sample rests with the top ten. Broader findings and caveats from the paper: At doses from 0.1 to 3.0 mg/kg, clonal expansion was seen in both CD4+ and CD8+ blood T cells between baseline and week 6. In the 0.1-3.0 mg/kg groups, partial responders were among the patients with the lowest normalized peripheral clonal expansion, particularly in CD8+ T cells. Low levels of normalized T-cell clonal expansion were also seen in some nonresponding patients. The antigen specificity of the clonally expanded peripheral T cells was not determined. After ivuxolimab, expanded clones were on average more numerous among CD8+ T cells than among CD4+ T cells.

Patients with a history of autoimmune disease or receiving systemic immunosuppression were excluded from the trial. Peripheral blood for TCR sequencing was drawn from every dose cohort at baseline, at cycle 4 day 1 and at cycle 7 day 1. Samples came from an open-label, multicenter, first-in-human phase I dose-escalation trial of ivuxolimab. Adults with locally advanced or metastatic melanoma, renal cell carcinoma, hepatocellular carcinoma or head and neck squamous cell carcinoma were enrolled in the trial. CD4+ and CD8+ T cells were sorted separately from peripheral blood before TCR sequencing. Sequenced here: CD4+ or CD8+ T cells sorted from blood, sampled in a trial of the OX40 agonist ivuxolimab. The sequence came from an adult with an advanced solid tumor such as melanoma, head and neck, liver or kidney cancer. The chain is made from TRBV7-9 and TRBJ2-4; the D gene is perhaps TRBD2, on 5 matching bases. The DNA sequence is given as TGTGCCAGCCATGGCGGAGGATCGGGCAAAAACATTCAGTACTTC. Protein translation: CASHGGGSGKNIQYF.